These 20 T cell receptor beta chains came from one sample sequenced in a study of yellow fever vaccine responses in identical twins. One entry per CDR3 protein results from TCRdb running MiXCR on the RT-PCR reads. This repertoire shows 2,500 or so distinct CDR3 sequences, approximately 87% found once; its top ten account for roughly 4.5%. This sample comprised T cells from blood (PBMCs), unsorted or a sorted subset (not recorded which), obtained before or after yellow fever vaccination (not recorded which). The receptors derive from a young woman who received the yellow fever vaccine.

V gene TRBV27 combines with J gene TRBJ2-3; D call uncertain. V shed 3 bases and J shed 4 bases, with 5 bases lying between them. Germline V gene lookup returns CDR1 MNHEY and CDR2 SMNVEV (reference sequence). The CDR3 extends over 12 amino acids. The CDR3 DNA reads as TGTGCCAGCAGTTTCGTGGCAGATACGCAGTATTTT. Translation gives CASSFVADTQYF.

DNA of the CDR3: TGTGCCAGCAGCGTGGCCTCGGGGACCCAGTACTTC. Translation gives CASSVASGTQYF. The genes are TRBV11-3 and TRBJ2-5; no firm D call. CDR1 and CDR2 (germline): SGHNT, YENEEA. The V and J ends lost 5 bases and 7 bases respectively, with 11 bases between them. The CDR3 runs 12 residues. Drawing the rest from reference TRBV11-3 and TRBJ2-5, the complete variable domain is EAGVVQSPRYKIIEKKQPVAFWCNPISGHNTLYWYLQNLGQGPELLIRYENEEAVDDSQLPKDRFSAERLKGVDSTLKIQPAELGDSAVYLCASSVASGTQYFGPGTRLLVL.

This rearrangement joins TRBV13 to TRBJ1-5, with D unclear. V dropped 6 bases and J dropped 7 bases, with 16 bases sitting between them. The CDR3 sequence is 14 residues long. Germline V gene data show CDR1 as PRHDT and CDR2 as FYEKMQ (reference sequence). CDR3 sequence reads: CASRLEHSGQPQHF. In nucleotides, the CDR3 is TGTGCCAGCAGACTTGAGCATTCAGGACAGCCCCAGCATTTT.

The chain uses TRBV15 and TRBJ2-7, with unresolved D. With 0 bases removed from V and 5 bases from J, the gap between germline ends came to 8 bases. Germline V lookup: CDR1 LNHNV, CDR2 YYDKDF (reference sequence). The CDR3 loop spans 13 amino acids. In DNA, the CDR3 is TGTGCCACCAGCAGAGATCCTAGTCACGAGCAGTACTTC. Protein sequence: CATSRDPSHEQYF.

The CDR3 loop reads CASTQQGRSYEQYF. The CDR3 DNA reads TGTGCCAGCACTCAGCAGGGTAGGTCCTACGAGCAGTACTTC. J is TRBJ2-7 and V is TRBV12-3 or TRBV12-4; D is possibly TRBD1 (5 bases). This CDR3 is 14 amino acids long. The germline V and J ends were trimmed by 7 bases and 1 base, with 14 bases remaining between them.

V usage is TRBV4-1 and J usage is TRBJ2-7; 9 bases align to TRBD2. The CDR3 is 15 residues long. The V gene end was trimmed by 0 bases and the J gene end by 3 bases; junction bases not matched to a gene: 3. CDR1 MGHRA and CDR2 YSYEKL come from the germline V gene. The CDR3 loop reads CASSQEIAGVYEQYF. Here the CDR3 DNA reads TGCGCCAGCAGCCAAGAAATAGCGGGGGTCTACGAGCAGTACTTC.

This clonotype occurred a few times. The V call is TRBV7-3, the J call TRBJ2-2; the D is unclear. CDR3 size: 15 residues. Trimming pared 1 base from V and 0 bases from J, leaving 6 bases between. Germline loops: CDR1 SGHTA, CDR2 FQGTGA. In DNA form, the CDR3 reads TGTGCCAGCAGCTTAAATGCTGCGAACACCGGGGAGCTGTTTTTT. Its protein is CASSLNAANTGELFF.

V is TRBV5-1 and J is TRBJ1-3; no reliable D call. The CDR3 runs 16 residues. The germline V gene encodes CDR1 SGHRS and CDR2 YFSETQ. V shed 0 bases and J shed 4 bases, with 14 bases lying between them. For the CDR3, the DNA is TGCGCCAGCAGCTTGGATTACGGGTACGCCGGAAACACCATATATTTT. Protein sequence: CASSLDYGYAGNTIYF. Combining the CDR3 with reference TRBV5-1 and TRBJ1-3 gives the whole variable domain KAGVTQTPRYLIKTRGQQVTLSCSPISGHRSVSWYQQTPGQGLQFLFEYFSETQRNKGNFPGRFSGRQFSNSRSEMNVSTLELGDSALYLCASSLDYGYAGNTIYFGEGSWLTVV.

This chain connects TRBV7-9 to TRBJ2-7; 8 nucleotides match TRBD2. This CDR3 is built from 17 residues. The ends lost 10 bases at V and 0 bases at J; junction bases unmatched: 17. Looked up from germline, CDR1 is SEHNR and CDR2 is FQNEAQ (reference sequence). The CDR3 nucleotides read TGTGCCACCCTGGGGCGAACGGCGGGAGGTACCTCCTACGAGCAGTACTTC. Translated: CATLGRTAGGTSYEQYF.

The V gene is TRBV12-3 or TRBV12-4, the J gene TRBJ2-7; possibly TRBD2 for D (5 bases). The CDR3 length is 14 residues. Deletions cut 1 base from V and 0 bases from J, with 7 bases between. The CDR3 sequence is CASSLGGNSYEQYF. The DNA of the CDR3 is TGTGCCAGCAGTTTAGGAGGGAACTCCTACGAGCAGTACTTC.

The chain employs TRBV11-1 and TRBJ1-1; possible D gene TRBD1, 6 bases. Germline values: CDR1 SGHAT, CDR2 FQDESV (reference sequence). V gave up 1 base and J gave up 7 bases, with 10 bases separating them. This CDR3 comprises 13 residues. Written as DNA, the CDR3 is TGTGCCAGCAGCTTAGGACAGGCGATTGAAGCTTTCTTT. Translated, it gives CASSLGQAIEAFF.

This chain links TRBV4-1 with TRBJ2-7; 7 nucleotides agree with TRBD1. This CDR3 contains 13 residues. The V gene end was trimmed by 1 base and the J gene end by 5 bases; junction bases not matched to a gene: 2. Germline V gives CDR1 MGHRA, CDR2 YSYEKL. The CDR3 region has the DNA TGCGCCAGCAGCCAAGTCAGGGGGAACGAGCAGTACTTC. Translating it yields CASSQVRGNEQYF.

The chain carries TRBV11-1 and TRBJ2-1, with 11 positions matching TRBD1. Germline V lookup: CDR1 SGHAT, CDR2 FQDESV (reference sequence). J was trimmed by 8 bases and V by 1 base; bases with no gene match: 19. This CDR3 is 20 amino acids long. This chain's CDR3 is CASSLGPGQGVQRVSDEQFF. In nucleotides, the CDR3 is TGTGCCAGCAGCTTAGGGCCGGGACAGGGGGTTCAACGCGTGTCTGATGAGCAGTTCTTC. The entire variable domain, with the rest obtained from reference TRBV11-1 and TRBJ2-1, is as follows: EAEVAQSPRYKITEKSQAVAFWCDPISGHATLYWYRQILGQGPELLVQFQDESVVDDSQLPKDRFSAERLKGVDSTLKIQPAELGDSAMYLCASSLGPGQGVQRVSDEQFFGPGTRLTVL.

This clonotype has a single count. The chain is built from TRBV7-6 and TRBJ2-7, with TRBD1 as a possible D gene (5 bases). CDR1 is SGHVS, CDR2 FNYEAQ, per germline. V lost 5 bases, J lost 1 base, and 12 bases lay in between. The length of the CDR3 is 14 residues. CDR3 nucleotides: TGTGCCAGCAGCCGCTGGGGCCCTTCCTACGAGCAGTACTTC. Residues: CASSRWGPSYEQYF.

This sequence joins TRBV15 and TRBJ1-5; 8 nucleotides agree with TRBD1. Germline V gene lookup returns CDR1 LNHNV and CDR2 YYDKDF (reference sequence). J lost 2 bases, V lost 7 bases, and 4 bases had no gene match. The CDR3 is 14 residues long. CDR3: CATKATGGNQPQHF. In DNA, the CDR3 is TGTGCCACCAAAGCGACAGGGGGCAATCAGCCCCAGCATTTT. Filled out from reference TRBV15 and TRBJ1-5, the complete variable domain reads DAMVIQNPRYQVTQFGKPVTLSCSQTLNHNVMYWYQQKSSQAPKLLFHYYDKDFNNEADTPDNFQSRRPNTSFCFLDIRSPGLGDTAMYLCATKATGGNQPQHFGDGTRLSIL.

The V and J genes are TRBV15 and TRBJ2-3, with 10 bases fitting TRBD2. The junction had 1 base not matched to a gene; V was cut back by 0 bases and J by 4 bases. The germline V gene has CDR1 LNHNV and CDR2 YYDKDF (reference sequence). CDR3 length: 15 amino acids. DNA for the CDR3: TGTGCCACCAGCAGAGATCTAGCGGGGGCAGATACGCAGTATTTT. Its protein is CATSRDLAGADTQYF.

This clonotype appeared a few times. The rearrangement uses TRBV4-1 and TRBJ1-1; D is perhaps TRBD1 (6 bases). Germline CDR1 and CDR2: MGHRA and YSYEKL. The germline V and J ends were trimmed by 3 bases and 0 bases, with 8 bases remaining between them. CDR3 size: 14 residues. CDR3 region: CASSQRQVNTEAFF. CDR3 DNA: TGCGCCAGCAGCCAGAGACAGGTGAACACTGAAGCTTTCTTT.

The chain employs TRBV6-2 or TRBV6-3 and TRBJ2-5; D perhaps matches TRBD2 (6 bases). From germline, CDR1 is MNHEY and CDR2 SVGEGT. CDR3 size: 13 residues. V gave up 6 bases and J gave up 3 bases, with 11 bases separating them. CDR3 sequence reads: CASSLTRKETQYF. The CDR3 DNA is TGTGCCAGCAGCCTGACTAGAAAAGAGACCCAGTACTTC.

The V call is TRBV2, the J call TRBJ2-7; TRBD2 agrees at 7 bases. Trimming at V came to 5 bases and at J to 1 base, leaving 8 bases not matched to a gene. The CDR3 length is 15 residues. The germline gives CDR1 SNHLY, CDR2 FYNNEI. This CDR3 reads CASSPGGSESYEQYF. The CDR3 bases are TGTGCCAGCAGTCCCGGGGGGTCGGAGTCCTACGAGCAGTACTTC.

The rearrangement uses TRBV6-1 and TRBJ2-1, with 9 bases that match TRBD2. V lost 5 bases, J lost 9 bases, and 8 bases stayed unmatched. From germline, CDR1 is MNHNS and CDR2 SASEGT. This CDR3 contains 14 residues. The CDR3 bases are TGTGCCAGCAGTAGGCCAGCGGGAGGTTCTGAGCAGTTCTTC. Translation gives CASSRPAGGSEQFF.